A single T cell receptor beta chain is shown here with its context. There are a few counts of this clone. Its target antigen remains unknown. No much larger clone exists at a distance of one base, and base qualities are not known. Inclusive of the bounding cysteine and phenylalanine, the CDR3 is 16 residues long. Solely the CDR3 DNA is kept, with 48 bases framed from the first base. CDR1 and CDR2, per the germline V gene, are SNHLY and FYNNEI. V loses 6 bases, J loses 3 bases, and the germline ends lie 18 bases apart. TCRbeta CDR3 regions were amplified from genomic DNA using the immunoSEQ Assay, a bias-controlled multiplex PCR. Under the source paper's analysis protocol: The number of nucleated cells in each sample was estimated from the amplification of reference gene primers within the assay. Sequence reads were collapsed and filtered to measure the absolute abundance of every unique TCRbeta CDR3 rearrangement. Productive Simpson clonality was computed per sample as the square root of Simpson's diversity index over productive rearrangements. TCRdb obtained this table from immuneACCESS and retained in-frame rearrangements with V and J assigned. These tables miss some clones; where compared with another copy, unresolved V genes account for less than half of the shortfall, and the remainder is unexplained. That table is the source of V, J and clone size, and D and trimming were worked out from the DNA. This sample is represented by over 150,000 clones; about 85% of them were singletons. The ten largest clones take up around 1.1% of the sample.

The data were taken from a study of blood T cell repertoires in COVID-19 (dated by TCRdb to between 2020 and 2021). Looking at the study overall: Collaborator samples came from the United States, Italy and Spain and covered acute and convalescent phases of COVID-19. The prospective study material was composed of cDNA or gDNA derived from T cells, B-cell-depleted T cells, or PBMCs. Deeply sampled blood TCRbeta repertoires from subjects exposed to, actively infected with, or recovered from COVID-19 were included in the dataset. The repertoires were released in a freely available public database meant as a resource for research on the immune response to SARS-CoV-2. The samples were drawn from two sources: the first 160 participants of the ongoing ImmuneRACE study, and 1,000 to 1,500 subjects contributed by 6 global collaborators. A de-identified subject ID, COVID-19 status, age in years and sex were almost always included in the sample metadata. Where HLA class I and class II types were available, the types were taken from metadata supplied by the sample provider, not from assay-based typing. Results and caveats for the whole study, not just this receptor: How much clinical and demographic metadata was included differed by source and by participant, and the metadata was provided uncurated.

Collaborating institutions collected whole blood in K2EDTA tubes following their own protocols. Collaborator samples were shipped for TCRbeta analysis as frozen whole blood, isolated PBMCs, or DNA extracted from either sample type. The source is a man aged 40-49 years with acute or convalescent COVID-19. Input material: peripheral blood. This chain joins TRBV2 to TRBJ2-1; the D gene is perhaps TRBD2, on 6 matching bases. The nucleotide sequence reads TGTGCCAGCAGCGGGGGAATAGCCGGGATCTACAATGAGCAGTTCTTC. Its coded protein is CASSGGIAGIYNEQFF.